This passage covers 17 T cell receptor beta chains from one sample sequenced in a study of beta chain features in type 1 diabetes. Regarding the study as a whole: Across all four CD4+ subsets, people with type 1 diabetes showed modestly shorter TCRB CDR3s.

Expressed TCRB transcripts were sequenced after all isolated RNA was converted to cDNA. The protocol was immunoSEQ multiplex PCR, while the TCRdb copy is restricted to in-frame clones and leaves out a portion. Of approximately 170,000 clones listed, roughly 8% are singletons. No antigen has been identified for these receptors. Sequencing was performed on central memory CD4+ T cells from blood. These TCRs come from a man aged 18 to 30 with type 1 diabetes.

This clone was seen more than once but under ten times. The chain joins TRBV7-9 to TRBJ2-7; the D gene is possibly TRBD1 (5 bases). The V and J ends lost 5 bases and 4 bases respectively, with 15 bases between them. Looked up from germline, CDR1 is SEHNR and CDR2 is FQNEAQ (reference sequence). The CDR3 has 14 residues. The CDR3 DNA sequence: TGTGCCAGCAGCAAAGACAGTACGATATACGAGCAGTACTTC. Protein product: CASSKDSTIYEQYF.

This clone was observed a handful of times. The chain has TRBV5-1 and TRBJ1-6; D perhaps matches TRBD1 (6 bases). The CDR3 spans 18 residues. The germline V gene encodes CDR1 SGHRS and CDR2 YFSETQ. V gave up 4 bases and J gave up 0 bases, with 17 bases separating them. The CDR3 spells CASSPRGGLGSYNSPLHF. CDR3 sequence (DNA): TGCGCCAGCAGCCCCAGGGGTGGGCTCGGCTCCTATAATTCACCCCTCCACTTT. The variable domain in full, completed from reference TRBV5-1 and TRBJ1-6, reads KAGVTQTPRYLIKTRGQQVTLSCSPISGHRSVSWYQQTPGQGLQFLFEYFSETQRNKGNFPGRFSGRQFSNSRSEMNVSTLELGDSALYLCASSPRGGLGSYNSPLHFGNGTRLTVT.

This clone was seen just once. The chain combines TRBV27 with TRBJ2-5, with 7 bases lining up with TRBD1. The CDR3 sequence is 15 residues long. The germline gives CDR1 MNHEY, CDR2 SMNVEV (reference sequence). The V gene end was trimmed by 0 bases and the J gene end by 4 bases; junction bases not matched to a gene: 5. The DNA of the CDR3 is TGTGCCAGCAGTTTATCTGGACAGGCCGGAGAGACCCAGTACTTC. Amino acids: CASSLSGQAGETQYF.

J is TRBJ2-7 and V is TRBV27, with D perhaps TRBD1 (5 bases). The length of the CDR3 is 15 residues. Germline CDR1 and CDR2: MNHEY and SMNVEV (reference sequence). The V end lost 5 bases, the J end lost 2 bases, and 16 bases lay between the germline ends. CDR3 bases: TGTGCCAGCAGTGAGGACCCGTCAGGGCCCTACGAGCAGTACTTC. Its translation is CASSEDPSGPYEQYF.

The chain joins TRBV15 to TRBJ1-6; D uncertain. CDR3 length: 16 amino acids. Germline values: CDR1 LNHNV, CDR2 YYDKDF (reference sequence). V was trimmed by 3 bases and J by 7 bases, leaving 16 bases between them. The CDR3 reads CATSSAPPGSNSPLHF. The CDR3 nucleotides are TGTGCCACCAGCAGCGCACCGCCAGGTTCGAATTCACCCCTCCACTTT.

The V gene is TRBV6-5, the J gene TRBJ2-7, with TRBD1 matching over 9 bases. Per germline, CDR1 MNHEY and CDR2 SVGAGI. There are 15 residues in the CDR3. V lost 5 bases and J lost 4; bases outside the gene matches: 9. The CDR3 region is CASSVYPGQGYEQYF. DNA of the CDR3: TGTGCCAGCAGTGTATACCCGGGACAGGGATACGAGCAGTACTTC.

A few counts support this clone. V is TRBV2 and J is TRBJ1-4; D unclear. The length of the CDR3 is 14 residues. With 4 bases removed from V and 0 bases from J, the gap between germline ends came to 6 bases. In germline, CDR1 is SNHLY, CDR2 FYNNEI. The CDR3 sequence is CASSVRSTNEKLFF. Written as DNA, the CDR3 is TGTGCCAGCAGTGTGAGATCAACTAATGAAAAACTGTTTTTT.

This clone was observed a few times. This chain links TRBV5-1 with TRBJ2-4; D is ambiguous. CDR1 is SGHRS, CDR2 YFSETQ, per germline. Trimming stripped 3 bases from V and 7 bases from J, with 17 bases between. The CDR3 is 15 amino acids. CDR3 nucleotide sequence: TGCGCCAGCAGCTCAGGATCTTACCCCGCGAACATTCAGTACTTC. Its protein product is CASSSGSYPANIQYF.

This clone has more than one count but fewer than ten. The rearrangement uses TRBV4-3 and TRBJ2-6; 8 bases fit TRBD1. Germline V gene sequence: CDR1 LGHNA, CDR2 YSLEER. The length of the CDR3 is 16 residues. The V segment lost 2 bases and the J segment 1 base; nucleotides outside the gene matches: 1. CDR3 sequence reads: CASSQYRGSGANVLTF. CDR3 nucleotides: TGCGCCAGCAGCCAATACAGGGGGTCTGGGGCCAACGTCCTGACTTTC.

This chain links TRBV30 with TRBJ2-5, with D perhaps TRBD1 (5 bases). The CDR3 extends over 13 amino acids. Germline CDR1 reads GTSNPN; CDR2 reads SVGIG (reference sequence). Between the trimmed V and J ends, which lost 4 bases and 4 bases, there was a span of 13 bases. CDR3 protein: CAWNLGRGETQYF. The CDR3 coding sequence is TGTGCCTGGAACCTTGGAAGGGGAGAGACCCAGTACTTC.

The chain uses TRBV18 and TRBJ1-1; the match to TRBD1 covers 9 bases. Germline assignment: CDR1 KGHSH and CDR2 LQKENI. The CDR3 consists of 14 residues. V lost 3 bases to trimming and J lost 5 bases; unmatched junction nucleotides: 4. CDR3 in DNA: TGTGCCAGCTCACCCCTACAGGGGGCAACTGAAGCTTTCTTT. This translates into CASSPLQGATEAFF.

This clone was counted at least ten times. The chain recombines TRBV28 with TRBJ2-7; TRBD2 aligns across 9 bases. This CDR3 region has 15 residues. Trimming took 7 bases from V and 2 from J; bases not matched to a gene: 9. The germline V gene encodes CDR1 MDHEN and CDR2 SYDVKM. The CDR3 DNA sequence: TGTGCCAGCAAAGGTGAGACTAGCGGCACCTACGAGCAGTACTTC. This codes for CASKGETSGTYEQYF.

This clone was seen only a few times. The gene calls are TRBV15 and TRBJ2-1, with D maybe TRBD1 (5 bases). Germline assignment: CDR1 LNHNV and CDR2 YYDKDF (reference sequence). The CDR3 has 17 amino acids. V gave up 5 bases and J gave up 0 bases, with 17 bases separating them. The CDR3 nucleotides are TGTGCCACCAGCGAGGTAGGGGCTTTTAGCTCCTACAATGAGCAGTTCTTC. Encoded protein: CATSEVGAFSSYNEQFF.

The chain carries TRBV7-2 and TRBJ2-7, with 12 bases aligning to TRBD2. Germline CDR1 and CDR2: SGHTA and FQGNSA. The CDR3 has 15 amino acids. V lost 4 bases, J lost 2 bases, and 3 bases stayed unmatched. The CDR3 DNA sequence: TGTGCCAGCAGCTCCACTAGCGGGGGGACCTACGAGCAGTACTTC. It is translated as CASSSTSGGTYEQYF. Full variable domain (rest looked up from reference TRBV7-2 and TRBJ2-7): GAGVSQSPSNKVTEKGKDVELRCDPISGHTALYWYRQSLGQGLEFLIYFQGNSAPDKSGLPSDRFSAERTGGSVSTLTIQRTQQEDSAVYLCASSSTSGGTYEQYFGPGTRLTVT.

The V and J genes are TRBV11-2 and TRBJ1-2; D not certain. The V end was cut by 5 bases, the J end by 7 bases, with 11 bases between. Germline-derived CDR1 and CDR2 are SGHAT and FQNNGV. The CDR3 contains 12 residues. The CDR3 reads CASSDREVGYTF. CDR3 in DNA: TGTGCCAGCAGCGATCGCGAGGTTGGCTACACCTTC.

This clone was seen only a few times. CDR3 sequence: CSVVPGGNTEAFF. CDR3 in DNA: TGCAGCGTTGTCCCGGGGGGGAACACTGAAGCTTTCTTT. V is TRBV29-1 and J is TRBJ1-1; D perhaps matches TRBD1 (5 bases). The germline V gene has CDR1 SQVTM and CDR2 ANQGSEA. The CDR3 extends over 13 amino acids. V lost 4 bases and J lost 1, with 10 bases in between.

The chain employs TRBV11-2 and TRBJ2-5; D gene uncertain. The CDR3 length is 12 residues. Germline CDR1 SGHAT, CDR2 FQNNGV. Trimming left V 7 bases short and J 4 bases short, with 10 bases between. CDR3 coding DNA: TGTGCCAGCAACCCCCGCGGAGAGACCCAGTACTTC. The encoded protein is CASNPRGETQYF.